One T cell receptor (beta chain) is described in this entry. Its cognate antigen has yet to be identified. One base away there is no much larger clone; base qualities are not given. Another Seattle source contributed samples from volunteer blood donors who had recovered from COVID-19. The collaborating institutions used their own protocols to collect whole blood in K2EDTA tubes. For TCRbeta analysis, collaborator samples were shipped as frozen whole blood, as isolated PBMCs, or as DNA extracted from either sample type. These data are taken from a study of blood T cell repertoires in COVID-19 (dated by TCRdb to 2019 to 2021). Concerning the study at large: The collaborator samples originated in the United States, Italy and Spain and spanned the acute and convalescent phases of COVID-19. The prospective study material was composed of cDNA or gDNA derived from T cells, B-cell-depleted T cells, or PBMCs. The dataset comprised deeply sampled blood TCRbeta repertoires from subjects exposed to, actively infected with, or recovered from COVID-19. A freely available public database, intended as a resource for researchers studying the immune response to SARS-CoV-2, is where the repertoires were released. Samples came from the ongoing ImmuneRACE study (first 160 participants) plus 1,254 subjects from 6 global collaborators. Nearly every sample came with metadata listing a de-identified subject ID, COVID-19 status, age in years and sex. HLA class I and class II types, where available, came from metadata supplied by the sample provider rather than from assay-based typing.

TCRbeta CDR3 regions were amplified from genomic DNA using the immunoSEQ Assay, a bias-controlled multiplex PCR. The authors processed their data as follows. Within the assay, amplification of reference gene primers was used to estimate how many nucleated cells each sample contained. To quantify the absolute abundance of each unique TCRbeta CDR3 rearrangement, sequence reads were collapsed and filtered. For each sample, productive Simpson clonality was calculated as the square root of Simpson's diversity index across productive rearrangements. TCRdb limited this immuneACCESS table to in-frame rearrangements with V and J called. A share of clones is missing; checked studies link under half to unresolved V genes, and the rest is unexplained. Clonal size and the V and J genes are those of that table, whereas D and trimming came from the DNA. The sample records under 250,000 clones, about nine tenths of which are singletons. In total, the top ten clones hold around 6.9% of the sample.

What the authors observed across the whole study: The quantity of clinical and demographic metadata differed by source and by participant and was supplied without curation.

The V end loses 5 bases and the J end loses 0 bases, and a stretch of 14 bases separates them. The CDR3 runs 16 residues from the cysteine to the phenylalanine. Of the read, only the CDR3 DNA is kept; its 48 bases are in frame from base 1. CDR1 and CDR2 were assigned from the germline V gene as SGHTA and FQGTGA. The sequenced material came from peripheral blood. The V and J segments used are TRBV7-3 and TRBJ2-1; TRBD1 is a possible D gene, resting on 5 matching bases. This TCR derives from a man in his sixties who had recovered from COVID-19. The DNA is as follows: TGTGCCAGCAGCCCCCGGACAAGAAGCTCCTACAATGAGCAGTTCTTC. Its translation is CASSPRTRSSYNEQFF.